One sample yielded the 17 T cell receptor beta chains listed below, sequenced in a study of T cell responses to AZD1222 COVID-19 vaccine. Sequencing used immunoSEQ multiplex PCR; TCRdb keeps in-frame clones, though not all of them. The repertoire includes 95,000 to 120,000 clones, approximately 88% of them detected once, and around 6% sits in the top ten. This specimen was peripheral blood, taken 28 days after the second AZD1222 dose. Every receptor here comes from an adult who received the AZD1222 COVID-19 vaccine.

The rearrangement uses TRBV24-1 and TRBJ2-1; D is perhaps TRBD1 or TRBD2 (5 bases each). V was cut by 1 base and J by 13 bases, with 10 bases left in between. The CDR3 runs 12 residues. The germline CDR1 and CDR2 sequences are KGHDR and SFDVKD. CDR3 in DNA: TGTGCCACCAGTGATTTAACGGGGCGCCAGTTCTTC. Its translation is CATSDLTGRQFF.

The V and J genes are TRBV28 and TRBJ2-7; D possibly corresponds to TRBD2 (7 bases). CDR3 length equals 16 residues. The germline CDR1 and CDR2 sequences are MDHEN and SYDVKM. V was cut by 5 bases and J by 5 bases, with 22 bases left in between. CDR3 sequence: CASSPAGGLVRNEQYF. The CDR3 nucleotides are TGTGCCAGCAGTCCGGCCGGGGGGCTGGTTCGTAACGAGCAGTACTTC.

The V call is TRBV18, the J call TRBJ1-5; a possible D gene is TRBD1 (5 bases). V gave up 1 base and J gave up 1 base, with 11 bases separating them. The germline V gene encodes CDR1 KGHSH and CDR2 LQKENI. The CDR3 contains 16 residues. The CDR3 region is CASSPQTGESNQPQHF. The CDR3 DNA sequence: TGTGCCAGCTCACCACAGACGGGGGAAAGCAATCAGCCCCAGCATTTT. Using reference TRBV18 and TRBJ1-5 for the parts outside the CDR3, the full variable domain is NAGVMQNPRHLVRRRGQEARLRCSPMKGHSHVYWYRQLPEEGLKFMVYLQKENIIDESGMPKERFSAEFPKEGPSILRIQQVVRGDSAAYFCASSPQTGESNQPQHFGDGTRLSIL.

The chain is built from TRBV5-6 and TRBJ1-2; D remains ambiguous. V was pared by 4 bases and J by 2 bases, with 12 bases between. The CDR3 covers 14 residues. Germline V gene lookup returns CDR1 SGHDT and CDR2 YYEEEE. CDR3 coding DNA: TGTGCCAGCAGCCGGGGTACCCTAAACTATGGCTACACCTTC. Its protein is CASSRGTLNYGYTF.

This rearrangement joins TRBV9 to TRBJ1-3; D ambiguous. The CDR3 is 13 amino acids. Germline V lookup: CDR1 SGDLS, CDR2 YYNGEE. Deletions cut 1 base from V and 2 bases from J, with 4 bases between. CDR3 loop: CASSVQAGNTIYF. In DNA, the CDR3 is TGTGCCAGCAGCGTACAGGCTGGAAACACCATATATTTT.

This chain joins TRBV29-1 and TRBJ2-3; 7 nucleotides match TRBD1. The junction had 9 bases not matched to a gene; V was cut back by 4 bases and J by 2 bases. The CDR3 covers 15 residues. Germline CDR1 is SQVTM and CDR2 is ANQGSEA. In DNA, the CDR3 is TGCAGCGTTGCTCCCGGGACAGTCCTCACAGATACGCAGTATTTT. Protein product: CSVAPGTVLTDTQYF.

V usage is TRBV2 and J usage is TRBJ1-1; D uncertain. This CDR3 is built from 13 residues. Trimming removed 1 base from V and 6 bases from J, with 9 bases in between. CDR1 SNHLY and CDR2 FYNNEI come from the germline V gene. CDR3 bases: TGTGCCAGCAGTGAAGGCAGGCTCGCTGAAGCTTTCTTT. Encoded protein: CASSEGRLAEAFF.

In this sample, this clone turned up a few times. The CDR3 is CASSSGAGELFF. The CDR3 bases are TGTGCCAGCAGTTCAGGGGCCGGGGAGCTGTTTTTT. The chain carries TRBV2 and TRBJ2-2; D possibly corresponds to TRBD1 (6 bases). V was shortened by 5 bases and J by 6 bases, with 7 bases between the two germline ends. Germline CDR1 is SNHLY and CDR2 is FYNNEI. This CDR3 region has 12 residues.

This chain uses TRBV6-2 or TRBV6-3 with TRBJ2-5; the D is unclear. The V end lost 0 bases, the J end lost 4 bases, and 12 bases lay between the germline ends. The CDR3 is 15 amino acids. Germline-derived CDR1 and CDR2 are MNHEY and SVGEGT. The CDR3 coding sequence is TGTGCCAGCAGTTACTCAGGCCTTCCTCTAGAGACCCAGTACTTC. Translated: CASSYSGLPLETQYF.

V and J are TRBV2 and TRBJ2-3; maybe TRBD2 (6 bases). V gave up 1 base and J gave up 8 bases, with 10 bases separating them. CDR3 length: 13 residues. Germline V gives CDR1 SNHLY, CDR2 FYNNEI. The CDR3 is CASSEGGVRTQYF. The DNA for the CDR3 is TGTGCCAGCAGTGAAGGCGGGGTTCGTACGCAGTATTTT. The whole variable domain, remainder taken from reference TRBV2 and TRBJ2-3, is EPEVTQTPSHQVTQMGQEVILRCVPISNHLYFYWYRQILGQKVEFLVSFYNNEISEKSEIFDDQFSVERPDGSNFTLKIRSTKLEDSAMYFCASSEGGVRTQYFGPGTRLTVL.

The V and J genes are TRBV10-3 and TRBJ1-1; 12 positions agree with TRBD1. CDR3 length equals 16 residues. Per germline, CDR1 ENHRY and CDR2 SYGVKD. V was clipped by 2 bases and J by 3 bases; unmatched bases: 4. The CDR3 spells CAISERDRGPYTEAFF. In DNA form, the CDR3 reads TGTGCCATCAGTGAGAGGGACAGGGGGCCCTACACTGAAGCTTTCTTT.

The CDR3 loop is CASNRGTQVLDTEAFF. In nucleotides, the CDR3 is TGTGCCAGCAACCGGGGTACTCAAGTTCTGGACACTGAAGCTTTCTTT. This chain joins TRBV7-9 and TRBJ1-1; D unclear. The germline V and J ends were trimmed by 7 bases and 3 bases, with 21 bases remaining between them. CDR1 SEHNR and CDR2 FQNEAQ come from the germline V gene (reference sequence). CDR3 length: 16 amino acids.

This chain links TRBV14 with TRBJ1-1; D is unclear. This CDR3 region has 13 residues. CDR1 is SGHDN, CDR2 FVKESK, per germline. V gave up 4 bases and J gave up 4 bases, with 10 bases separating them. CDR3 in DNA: TGTGCCAGCAGCCCCCCCGCCCCCACTGAAGCTTTCTTT. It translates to CASSPPAPTEAFF. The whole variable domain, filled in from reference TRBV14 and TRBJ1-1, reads EAGVTQFPSHSVIEKGQTVTLRCDPISGHDNLYWYRRVMGKEIKFLLHFVKESKQDESGMPNNRFLAERTGGTYSTLKVQPAELEDSGVYFCASSPPAPTEAFFGQGTRLTVV.

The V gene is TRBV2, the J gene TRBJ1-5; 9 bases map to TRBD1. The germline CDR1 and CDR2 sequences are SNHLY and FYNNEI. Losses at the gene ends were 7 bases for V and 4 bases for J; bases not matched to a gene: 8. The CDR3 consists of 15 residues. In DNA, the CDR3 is TGTGCCAGCACTTCGGGGGGACAGGGAAATCAGCCCCAGCATTTT. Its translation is CASTSGGQGNQPQHF.

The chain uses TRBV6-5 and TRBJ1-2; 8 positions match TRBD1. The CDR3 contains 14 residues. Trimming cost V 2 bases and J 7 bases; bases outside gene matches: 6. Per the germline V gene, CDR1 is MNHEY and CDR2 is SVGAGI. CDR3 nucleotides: TGTGCCAGCAGTTACCTGGACAGGGAAGGTGGCTACACCTTC. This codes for CASSYLDREGGYTF.

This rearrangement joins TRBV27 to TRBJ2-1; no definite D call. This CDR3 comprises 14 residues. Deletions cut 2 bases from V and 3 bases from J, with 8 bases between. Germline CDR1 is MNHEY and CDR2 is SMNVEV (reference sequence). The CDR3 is CASSLEGDYNEQFF. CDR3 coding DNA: TGTGCCAGCAGTTTAGAAGGAGACTACAATGAGCAGTTCTTC.

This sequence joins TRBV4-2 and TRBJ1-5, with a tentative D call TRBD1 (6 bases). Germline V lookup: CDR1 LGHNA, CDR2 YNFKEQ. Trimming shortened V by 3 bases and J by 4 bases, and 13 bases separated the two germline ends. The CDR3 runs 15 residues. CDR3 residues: CASSQATGINQPQHF. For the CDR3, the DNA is TGTGCCAGCAGCCAGGCTACAGGGATTAATCAGCCCCAGCATTTT.